This TCR beta chain comes out of a study of blood T cell repertoires in COVID-19. Turning to the study itself: The analysed material was cDNA or gDNA that came from T cells, B-cell-depleted T cells, or PBMCs.

Generated by immunoSEQ multiplex PCR, the TCRdb table keeps only in-frame clones and is missing some. The top ten clones hold about 0.85% of a sample with nearly 110,000 clones, about 64% of them seen once. The TCR sequence derives from a human donor with acute or convalescent COVID-19. The donor label of this sample is uncertain. Sample: peripheral blood.

CDR3 sequence reads: CASRGQSNTGELFF. DNA for the CDR3: TGTGCCAGCAGGGGACAGTCGAACACCGGGGAGCTGTTTTTT. V usage is TRBV2 and J usage is TRBJ2-2; 7 bases line up with TRBD1. This CDR3 has 14 residues. Germline CDR1 and CDR2: SNHLY and FYNNEI. V lost 6 bases to trimming and J lost 0 bases; unmatched junction nucleotides: 1.